This is a list of T cell receptor beta chains from one sample in a study of siplizumab effects on memory and regulatory T cells. Some clones are missing from TCRdb's copy, which holds only in-frame ones; the method was immunoSEQ multiplex PCR. The sample has over 60,000 clones, roughly 89% seen once. Sequenced sample: CD8+ T cells sorted from blood. The source of these receptors is a human donor in good health. Each CDR3 is given with its conserved first and last residue. A D gene is named only where the DNA matches it firmly. Only part of the rows carry a size: once, few, many, or a class if the clone is expanded.

v_gene	j_gene	d_gene	abundance	CDR3nt	CDR3aa
TRBV2	TRBJ2-1	TRBD2	.	TGTGCCACCGAAACGACTAGCGGGGTATCCTACAATGAGCAGTTCTTC	CATETTSGVSYNEQFF
TRBV19	TRBJ2-7	.	.	TGTGCCAGTAACCCGGGACCGCATTACGGAGAGCAGTACTTC	CASNPGPHYGEQYF
TRBV19	TRBJ2-1	.	.	TGTGCCACTACACCTGGGGTAAGCTACAATGAGCAGTTCTTC	CATTPGVSYNEQFF
TRBV5-4	TRBJ2-5	.	.	TGTGCCAGCAGCCCCCGGACTGAAGAGACCCAGTACTTC	CASSPRTEETQYF
TRBV5-6	TRBJ2-5	TRBD2	.	TGTGCCAGCAGCTTGGATGGTAGCGGGGGGGAGACCCAGTACTTC	CASSLDGSGGETQYF
TRBV5-5	TRBJ1-2	TRBD1	.	TGTGCCAGCAGCTCACGACAGGGTAGATTGGACTATGGCTACACCTTC	CASSSRQGRLDYGYTF
TRBV7-9	TRBJ2-7	TRBD2	.	TGTGCCAGCAGCCAGGCAGTAGCGGGAGCCTACGAGCAGTACTTC	CASSQAVAGAYEQYF
TRBV4-1	TRBJ1-3	.	few	TGCGCCAGCAGCCGTACAGGGCGCTCTGGAAACACCATATATTTT	CASSRTGRSGNTIYF
TRBV29-1	TRBJ2-7	TRBD2	.	TGCAGCGTTGTTAAGACTAGCGGAAGATACGAGCAGTACTTC	CSVVKTSGRYEQYF
TRBV4-1	TRBJ1-1	.	once	TGCGCCAGCAGCCAAGGACTTGAAGCTTTCTTT	CASSQGLEAFF
TRBV5-6	TRBJ1-2	TRBD1	.	TGTGCCAGCAGCTTCGGGACAGGTCCTCACTATGGCTACACCTTC	CASSFGTGPHYGYTF
TRBV11-2	TRBJ1-4	TRBD1	.	TGTGCCAGCAGCTCAACAGGGGCAACTAATGAAAAACTGTTTTTT	CASSSTGATNEKLFF
TRBV9	TRBJ2-5	.	.	TGTGCCAGCAGCGCCAGAGAGGGCACAGGGTCAATTCAAGAGACCCAGTACTTC	CASSAREGTGSIQETQYF
TRBV7-8	TRBJ2-3	TRBD2	.	TGTGCCAGCAGCTTTCTAGCGGGGGTGTCGGATACGCAGTATTTT	CASSFLAGVSDTQYF
TRBV21-1	TRBJ1-5	.	.	TGTGCCACCAAGGACAGGGCAAGCCGGGAGGAAAATCAGCCCCAGCATTTT	CATKDRASREENQPQHF
TRBV14	TRBJ2-1	TRBD1	.	TGTGCCAGCAGCCCCGAATTACAGGGGTACTTGAATGAGCAGTTCTTC	CASSPELQGYLNEQFF
TRBV5-1	TRBJ2-3	.	once	TGCGCCAGCAGCTTCGGCCGCCCCACAGATACGCAGTATTTT	CASSFGRPTDTQYF
TRBV7-9	TRBJ2-1	TRBD2	.	TGTGCCAGCAGCTCCCTGGAGGGAGGGCCTCCCAGCGGGAATGAGCAGTTCTTC	CASSSLEGGPPSGNEQFF
TRBV2	TRBJ2-7	TRBD2	.	TGTGCCAGCCAATTCGCGGGAGGTTCCTACGAGCAGTACTTC	CASQFAGGSYEQYF
TRBV6-1	TRBJ2-1	TRBD2	.	TGTGCCAGCAGTGAATGGGGGGGACCTGAGCAGTTCTTC	CASSEWGGPEQFF
TRBV9	TRBJ2-6	TRBD1	once	TGTGCCAGCAGCACCCGGACAGGGTCCGGGGCCAACGTCCTGACTTTC	CASSTRTGSGANVLTF
TRBV5-5	TRBJ2-7	.	.	TGTGCCAGCAGTGTTACCTGGGCCTCCTACGAGCAGTACTTC	CASSVTWASYEQYF
TRBV7-8	TRBJ2-1	.	.	TGTGCCAGCAGCTTCCAACTCCCGGGCTCGGAGCAGTTCTTC	CASSFQLPGSEQFF
TRBV19	TRBJ2-1	.	.	TGTGCCAGTAGCACTTGGGAGAGCTCCTACAATGAGCAGTTCTTC	CASSTWESSYNEQFF
TRBV6-5	TRBJ1-3	TRBD1	medium-sized	TGTGCCAGCAGTTCACTCCCAGGGGGCCGAAACACCATATATTTT	CASSSLPGGRNTIYF
TRBV4-1	TRBJ2-1	TRBD2	.	TGCGCCAGCAGCCAAGATCGAGGAGCGGGGGGGATTCGGGAGCAGTTCTTC	CASSQDRGAGGIREQFF
TRBV7-9	TRBJ2-7	TRBD1	.	TGTGCCAGCAGCCCCCAGGGGGTCGGCGAGCAGTACTTC	CASSPQGVGEQYF
TRBV5-1	TRBJ2-2	.	.	TGCGCCAGCAGGTCTGGGACCGGGGAGCTGTTTTTT	CASRSGTGELFF
TRBV10-3	TRBJ2-2	.	once	TGTGCCATCAGTGAAGGGAGGACCGGGGAGCTGTTTTTT	CAISEGRTGELFF
TRBV6-4	TRBJ2-1	.	.	TGTGCCAGCAGTGACCCAATCACGAGCTCCTACAATGAGCAGTTCTTC	CASSDPITSSYNEQFF
TRBV11-2	TRBJ1-5	TRBD1	.	TGTGCCAGCAGCTTGACAGGGTTACAGCCCCAGCATTTT	CASSLTGLQPQHF
TRBV7-9	TRBJ1-2	.	.	TGTGCCAGCAGCTTAGTTGCGGGGGTGGAGGGCTACACCTTC	CASSLVAGVEGYTF
TRBV27	TRBJ1-2	TRBD1	.	TGTGCCAGCAGTTCCCCGGGACAGGGGTCCTATGGCTACACCTTC	CASSSPGQGSYGYTF
TRBV4-2	TRBJ2-7	TRBD2	.	TGTGCCAGCAGCCCCCCTGGGACTAGCGGGGGCTACGAGCAGTACTTC	CASSPPGTSGGYEQYF
TRBV5-6	TRBJ2-5	.	.	TGTGCCAGCAGCTTGGGGGCGATACCGGAGACCCAGTACTTC	CASSLGAIPETQYF
TRBV27	TRBJ2-4	TRBD2	once	TGTGCCAGCGGCCTAGCGGGGGGGCCGAACATTCAGTACTTC	CASGLAGGPNIQYF
TRBV5-4	TRBJ2-7	.	.	TGTGCCAGCAGCTCGAGGGGTTTGAGCTACGAGCAGTACTTC	CASSSRGLSYEQYF
TRBV27	TRBJ2-1	TRBD2	.	TGTGCCAGCAGACCCCTGACGGGACTAGCAGTGAATGAGCAGTTCTTC	CASRPLTGLAVNEQFF
TRBV6-5	TRBJ2-7	.	.	TGTGCCAGCAGTTACGGTCCCCTGGGCGAGCAGTACTTC	CASSYGPLGEQYF
TRBV19	TRBJ1-5	.	.	TGTGCCAGTAGTATGCCCAATCAGCCCCAGCATTTT	CASSMPNQPQHF
TRBV10-2	TRBJ2-5	.	.	TGCGCCAGCAGCGACAGTTCACTACAAGAGACCCAGTACTTC	CASSDSSLQETQYF
TRBV29-1	TRBJ2-2	.	.	TGCAGCGTTAGTGGCGGTATTGCCGGGGAGCTGTTTTTT	CSVSGGIAGELFF
TRBV29-1	TRBJ1-2	.	.	TGCAGCGTTGAGGGCAGGAAGGCTAACTATGGCTACACCTTC	CSVEGRKANYGYTF
TRBV10-1	TRBJ2-3	TRBD1	.	TGCGCCAGCAGTAAGGGACAGGGAGGAGCAGATACGCAGTATTTT	CASSKGQGGADTQYF
TRBV19	TRBJ1-1	.	.	TGTGCCAGTAGTATCGGACGAATCGAAGCTTTCTTT	CASSIGRIEAFF
TRBV5-1	TRBJ2-7	.	.	TGCGCCAGCAGCTTGGACAGGGCCCTCTACGAGCAGTACTTC	CASSLDRALYEQYF
TRBV4-2	TRBJ2-1	TRBD2	once	TGTGCCAGCAGCCAAGATCTGGCTAGCGGGGTTCAGGAGCAGTTCTTC	CASSQDLASGVQEQFF
TRBV7-9	TRBJ1-2	.	.	TGTGCCAGCAGCTTCGTTCTCAGACATGGCTACACCTTC	CASSFVLRHGYTF
TRBV6-6	TRBJ2-7	.	.	TGTGCCAGCAGTTACCCAGGGGAGTACGAGCAGTACTTC	CASSYPGEYEQYF
TRBV10-2	TRBJ2-7	.	.	TGCGCCAGCAGTGAGTCAGCCTGGGACCACTCCTACGAGCAGTACTTC	CASSESAWDHSYEQYF
TRBV28	TRBJ1-5	.	.	TGTGCCAGCAGTTTACAGAGACAGCCCCAGCATTTT	CASSLQRQPQHF
TRBV19	TRBJ2-1	TRBD2	.	TGTGCCAGCCGAGCCGGGACTAGCGGGAAGAATGAGCAGTTCTTC	CASRAGTSGKNEQFF
TRBV27	TRBJ2-7	.	.	TGTGCCAGCAGTTGGGGCTACGAGCAGTACTTC	CASSWGYEQYF
TRBV2	TRBJ2-7	TRBD1	.	TGTGCCAGCAGTGTTGGACAGGGCATCCCCGAGCAGTACTTC	CASSVGQGIPEQYF